Detailed here is one T cell receptor (beta chain). The J segment lost 10 bases and the V segment lost 6 bases, leaving 6 bases of the junction unmatched. Germline V lookup: CDR1 MNHNS, CDR2 SASEGT. The CDR3 loop spans 14 amino acids. The sample comes from a study of cytomegalovirus exposure and HLA in healthy donors. It was with 60 Vbeta and 13 Jbeta primers that the PCR ran. In the original workflow: It was a later analysis that counted roughly 80 million unique TCR beta chains, of which about 10 million were shared. Sequencing was performed with immunoSEQ multiplex PCR; in TCRdb, only in-frame clones are kept and a portion is missing. V, J and clone size were drawn from that table, and D and trimming were deduced from the DNA. The sample has roughly 100,000 clones, approximately 71% seen once; the top ten hold 2.5%.

The sequenced material came from PBMCs. This sequence joins TRBV6-1 and TRBJ1-6, with 10 bases identical to TRBD1. This TCR derives from a man aged 35 to 55 in good health and CMV-seronegative. CDR3 in DNA: TGTGCCAGCAGGAGGGACAGGGGAATCTCACCCCTCCACTTT. It translates to CASRRDRGISPLHF.